A selection of T cell receptor beta chains follows, all from one sample in a study of blood T cell repertoires in COVID-19. Method: immunoSEQ multiplex PCR; TCRdb's copy keeps in-frame clones and lacks some. This table has around 190,000 clones, roughly four fifths appearing once. Sequenced sample: PBMCs or T cells enriched from blood (not recorded which). The receptors stem from a man aged 40-49 years who had recovered from COVID-19. The CDR3 runs from the conserved cysteine through the conserved F or W. The D gene is left open where the match is weak. Size values are once, few and many counts, or a class for expanded clones, and some rows have none.

>TRBV6-5|TRBJ2-3|-|-
CASSNGDTQYF
TGTGCCAGCAGCAACGGGGATACGCAGTATTTT
>TRBV11-2|TRBJ1-6|-|-
CASSWPGGTLHF
TGTGCCAGCAGCTGGCCGGGGGGGACCCTCCACTTT
>TRBV13|TRBJ2-3|-|TRBD2
CASSRNSGGSDTQYF
TGTGCCAGCAGTCGCAATAGCGGGGGGTCGGATACGCAGTATTTT
>TRBV3-1/TRBV3-2|TRBJ2-1|once|-
CASSQVELSPQVDEQFF
TGTGCCAGCAGCCAAGTTGAACTTAGCCCCCAAGTAGATGAGCAGTTCTTC
>TRBV19|TRBJ2-7|-|-
CASSSVSRYEQYF
TGTGCCAGTAGTTCAGTGTCTCGCTACGAGCAGTACTTC
>TRBV14|TRBJ1-1|-|-
CASSNQGRSTEAFF
TGTGCCAGCAGCAACCAGGGGCGTAGCACTGAAGCTTTCTTT
>TRBV2|TRBJ1-4|-|-
CASSEDGIFRATNEKLFF
TGTGCCAGCAGTGAAGACGGGATCTTCCGCGCAACTAATGAAAAACTGTTTTTT
>TRBV18|TRBJ1-2|-|TRBD1
CASSHLLDRANGYTF
TGTGCCAGCTCCCATCTCCTCGACAGGGCAAATGGCTACACCTTC
>TRBV5-1|TRBJ2-1|-|TRBD2
CASSRVAGSNEQFF
TGCGCCAGCAGTAGAGTAGCGGGATCAAATGAGCAGTTCTTC
>TRBV24-1|TRBJ2-1|many|TRBD2
CATSGMTSGMDNEQFF
TGTGCCACCAGTGGTATGACTAGCGGGATGGACAATGAGCAGTTCTTC
>TRBV4-2|TRBJ2-2|-|TRBD2
CASSLKRTRSAGELFF
TGTGCCAGCAGCCTAAAGAGGACTAGATCGGCCGGGGAGCTGTTTTTT
>TRBV3-1/TRBV3-2|TRBJ1-6|once|TRBD1
CASRSDRVYNSPLHF
TGTGCCAGCAGATCTGACAGGGTCTATAATTCACCCCTCCACTTT
>TRBV6-2/TRBV6-3|TRBJ2-3|-|-
CASSYTRGPDTQYF
TGTGCCAGCAGTTACACCCGCGGCCCAGATACGCAGTATTTT
>TRBV6-2/TRBV6-3|TRBJ1-1|-|-
CASSLDGGDTEAFF
TGTGCCAGCAGCTTGGACGGAGGGGACACTGAAGCTTTCTTT
>TRBV30|TRBJ2-3|-|-
CAWSQGSDTQYF
TGTGCCTGGAGTCAGGGGTCAGATACGCAGTATTTT
>TRBV30|TRBJ1-2|-|-
CAWRPLGREGYGYTF
TGTGCCTGGCGCCCCTTGGGCAGGGAGGGCTATGGCTACACCTTC
>TRBV29-1|TRBJ2-1|once|-
CSATAPDSVYNEQFF
TGCAGCGCCACCGCCCCCGATAGTGTCTACAATGAGCAGTTCTTC
>TRBV4-1|TRBJ1-1|-|-
CASSQGGPLNTEAFF
TGCGCCAGCAGCCAAGGGGGGCCGTTGAACACTGAAGCTTTCTTT
>TRBV5-1|TRBJ1-2|-|TRBD1
CASSLQFRDRGVNYGYTF
TGCGCCAGCAGCCTGCAATTCCGGGACAGGGGAGTGAACTATGGCTACACCTTC
>TRBV9|TRBJ1-5|-|-
CASSGGYGNQPQHF
TGTGCCAGCAGCGGAGGGTATGGCAATCAGCCCCAGCATTTT
>TRBV5-1|TRBJ1-1|few|-
CASSWGGANTEAFF
TGCGCCAGCAGCTGGGGCGGGGCGAACACTGAAGCTTTCTTT
>TRBV12-3/TRBV12-4|TRBJ2-1|-|TRBD2
CASSGRPPSEQFF
TGTGCCAGCAGCGGGAGGCCCCCGAGTGAGCAGTTCTTC
>TRBV19|TRBJ1-2|-|-
CAATQGYNGYTF
TGTGCCGCGACCCAGGGTTATAATGGCTACACCTTC
>TRBV3-1/TRBV3-2|TRBJ2-5|-|-
CASSRRQVGERETQYF
TGTGCCAGCAGCCGAAGACAGGTTGGAGAAAGAGAGACCCAGTACTTC
>TRBV11-2|TRBJ2-2|-|-
CASTRSGNTGELFF
TGTGCCAGCACCAGATCGGGGAACACCGGGGAGCTGTTTTTT
>TRBV10-2|TRBJ1-2|-|-
CASSVAGSPDYGYTF
TGCGCCAGCAGCGTAGCCGGGTCCCCGGACTATGGCTACACCTTC
>TRBV2|TRBJ1-1|-|-
CASSESGNEDTEAFF
TGTGCCAGCAGTGAAAGTGGTAACGAGGACACTGAAGCTTTCTTT
>TRBV29-1|TRBJ2-1|-|TRBD2
CSVRTSGRAASYNEQFF
TGCAGCGTACGGACTAGCGGGAGGGCTGCCTCCTACAATGAGCAGTTCTTC
>TRBV7-9|TRBJ1-3|-|TRBD1
CASSAGKGTEPSGNTIYF
TGTGCCAGCAGCGCGGGAAAAGGGACAGAACCCTCTGGAAACACCATATATTTT
>TRBV3-1/TRBV3-2|TRBJ2-1|-|-
CASSQEGFGGNSYNEQFF
TGTGCCAGCAGCCAAGAAGGTTTTGGCGGGAACTCCTACAATGAGCAGTTCTTC
>TRBV4-1|TRBJ1-6|-|-
CASSPSQSSYNSPLHF
TGCGCCAGCAGCCCTAGTCAGAGCTCCTATAATTCACCCCTCCACTTT
>TRBV6-5|TRBJ2-2|-|-
CASSYSPGGELFF
TGTGCCAGCAGTTACTCGCCGGGCGGGGAGCTGTTTTTT
>TRBV5-6|TRBJ2-2|few|-
CASSWGDTGELFF
TGTGCCAGCAGCTGGGGGGACACCGGGGAGCTGTTTTTT
>TRBV5-6|TRBJ2-5|-|TRBD1
CASSTRQGQETQYF
TGTGCCAGCAGCACACGACAGGGACAAGAGACCCAGTACTTC
>TRBV19|TRBJ1-4|once|-
CASSVLQLATEKLFF
TGTGCCAGTAGTGTCCTACAGCTCGCTACTGAAAAACTGTTTTTT
>TRBV5-5|TRBJ1-1|-|TRBD1
CASSSGQGNTEAFF
TGTGCCAGCAGCTCCGGACAGGGGAACACTGAAGCTTTCTTT
>TRBV30|TRBJ2-7|-|TRBD2
CAWSSGGASYEQYF
TGTGCCTGGAGTAGCGGGGGGGCATCCTACGAGCAGTACTTC
>TRBV27|TRBJ1-5|-|TRBD1
CASRRLTGVNQPQHF
TGTGCCAGCCGACGACTCACAGGGGTTAATCAGCCCCAGCATTTT
>TRBV2|TRBJ2-6|once|-
CASSPSSGANVLTF
TGTGCCAGCAGCCCGAGCTCTGGGGCCAACGTCCTGACTTTC
>TRBV2|TRBJ2-2|once|TRBD1
CASRKTGGNTGELFF
TGTGCCAGCAGGAAAACAGGGGGAAACACCGGGGAGCTGTTTTTT
>TRBV6-6|TRBJ2-7|-|-
CASTQFTETYEQYF
TGTGCCAGCACCCAATTCACGGAGACCTACGAGCAGTACTTC
>TRBV6-2/TRBV6-3|TRBJ2-5|-|-
CASSYSDTSLGFGETQYF
TGTGCCAGCAGTTACTCGGATACTAGCTTGGGGTTCGGAGAGACCCAGTACTTC
>TRBV30|TRBJ1-2|-|-
CAWSVLFTGGSYGYTF
TGTGCCTGGAGTGTACTCTTTACCGGAGGGAGCTATGGCTACACCTTC
>TRBV11-2|TRBJ1-4|-|-
CASSPPPQGSFEKLFF
TGTGCCAGCAGCCCTCCCCCACAGGGATCTTTTGAAAAACTGTTTTTT